The next 29 T cell receptor beta chains were all read from a single sample in a study of T-cell reconstitution after alpha-beta-depleted transplantation in children. This sample's TCRbeta library carried unique molecular identifier barcodes. MiXCR, run by TCRdb on the PCR reads, gives a single entry per CDR3 protein. Altogether around 200,000 distinct CDR3 sequences are present, approximately 19% being singletons, with the ten largest covering 40% to 50%. The source was PBMCs, mostly from graft donor cells, collected 360 days after TCRalphabeta/CD19-depleted stem cell transplant. These receptors were collected from a male patient aged 2 to 10 who had a stem cell transplant for acute lymphoblastic leukemia, so the T cells may come from the graft donor.

This clonotype was observed many times. This sequence joins TRBV20-1 and TRBJ1-1; D may be TRBD1 (5 bases). The CDR3 extends over 13 amino acids. The germline V and J ends were trimmed by 4 bases and 10 bases, with 19 bases remaining between them. CDR1 is DFQATT, CDR2 SNEGSKA, per germline (reference sequence). CDR3 sequence reads: CSAIRGRTGGAFF. Here the CDR3 DNA reads TGCAGTGCTATAAGGGGACGAACGGGTGGAGCTTTCTTT.

The V and J genes are TRBV21-1 and TRBJ2-5; whether TRBD1, the table's D call, matches the DNA was not checked. TRBV21-1 is a documented pseudogene. The CDR3 has 15 amino acids. The CDR3 spells CASSKAIRDRETQYF. CDR3 coding DNA: TGTGCCAGCAGCAAAGCAATACGGGACAGAGAGACCCAGTACTTC.

This clonotype appeared a few times. J is TRBJ1-2 and V is TRBV5-4, with 7 bases that match TRBD1. The length of the CDR3 is 13 residues. Looked up from germline, CDR1 is SGHNT and CDR2 is YYREEE (reference sequence). Trimming at V came to 1 base and at J to 7 bases, leaving 4 bases not matched to a gene. CDR3 sequence: CASSLKGAPGYTF. CDR3 bases: TGTGCCAGCAGCTTGAAGGGGGCGCCTGGCTACACCTTC.

The chain joins TRBV12-3 or TRBV12-4 to TRBJ2-1; no clear D. The CDR3 is 15 amino acids. Trimming pared 5 bases from V and 0 bases from J, leaving 11 bases between. CDR3 region: CASSTDISSYNEQFF. The CDR3 coding sequence is TGTGCCAGCAGTACTGACATAAGCTCCTACAATGAGCAGTTCTTC.

This clonotype was counted a few times. This chain links TRBV6-1 with TRBJ2-5; TRBD1 matches at 9 bases. Germline-derived CDR1 and CDR2 are MNHNS and SASEGT. The CDR3 contains 16 residues. Losses at the gene ends were 6 bases for V and 4 bases for J; bases not matched to a gene: 12. This chain's CDR3 is CASSPGTGILGETQYF. The CDR3 DNA reads TGTGCCAGCAGCCCCGGGACAGGGATCTTGGGAGAGACCCAGTACTTC.

This clonotype was seen more than once but under ten times. The chain joins TRBV7-8 to TRBJ1-2; 8 nucleotides match TRBD1. With 2 bases clipped from V and 3 bases from J, the junction kept 5 bases outside the gene matches. The CDR3 has 15 residues. The germline gives CDR1 SGHVS, CDR2 FQNEAQ. The CDR3 region has the DNA TGTGCCAGCAGCTTACCCTCGACAGGGGACTATGGCTACACCTTC. It yields the protein CASSLPSTGDYGYTF.

This clonotype was counted between two and nine times. The chain carries TRBV4-3 and TRBJ2-2; D is perhaps TRBD2 (6 bases). In germline, CDR1 is LGHNA, CDR2 YSLEER. CDR3 size: 16 residues. Trimming took 4 bases from V and 2 from J, leaving 14 bases between them. The CDR3 spells CASSPGWTTNTGELFF. In DNA form, the CDR3 reads TGCGCCAGCAGCCCCGGTTGGACTACCAACACCGGGGAGCTGTTTTTT.

The J gene is TRBJ1-5, the V gene TRBV19; no clear D. CDR1 is LNHDA, CDR2 SQIVND, per germline (reference sequence). The CDR3 has 17 amino acids. The V end was cut by 1 base, the J end by 1 base, with 14 bases between. In DNA, the CDR3 is TGTGCCAGTAGTATAGCGCAGTCGATGGGAAGCAATCAGCCCCAGCATTTT. It translates to CASSIAQSMGSNQPQHF.

The chain joins TRBV11-1 to TRBJ1-1; 8 bases align to TRBD1. The ends lost 5 bases at V and 0 bases at J; junction bases unmatched: 14. This CDR3 region has 18 residues. Looked up from germline, CDR1 is SGHAT and CDR2 is FQDESV (reference sequence). CDR3 protein: CASSAVPGTGFMNTEAFF. The CDR3 nucleotides are TGTGCCAGCAGCGCCGTTCCCGGGACAGGCTTCATGAACACTGAAGCTTTCTTT.

This chain's CDR3 is CASSLLGLMTETQYF. CDR3 DNA: TGTGCCAGCAGCTTGCTGGGACTGATGACGGAGACCCAGTACTTC. The gene calls are TRBV5-6 and TRBJ2-5; D perhaps matches TRBD2 (6 bases). This CDR3 spans 15 amino acids. Per germline, CDR1 SGHDT and CDR2 YYEEEE. V gave up 1 base and J gave up 5 bases, with 15 bases separating them.

This clonotype has at least ten counts. V is TRBV6-2 or TRBV6-3 and J is TRBJ2-6; D gene unclear. Germline CDR1 reads MNHEY; CDR2 reads SVGEGT. The germline V and J ends were trimmed by 0 bases and 0 bases, with 21 bases remaining between them. The CDR3 covers 21 residues. Here the CDR3 reads CASSYSPLVTWPHSGANVLTF. In nucleotides, the CDR3 is TGTGCCAGCAGTTACTCCCCCTTGGTAACGTGGCCTCACTCTGGGGCCAACGTCCTGACTTTC.

This chain uses TRBV5-1 with TRBJ1-5, with unresolved D. This CDR3 has 13 amino acids. The ends were cut back, 3 bases at V and 5 bases at J, with 9 bases in the middle. Germline V gives CDR1 SGHRS, CDR2 YFSETQ. The CDR3 region has the DNA TGCGCCAGCAGCTCGGAGGAGGATCAGCCCCAGCATTTT. It yields the protein CASSSEEDQPQHF.

The chain is built from TRBV6-5 and TRBJ1-2, with 7 positions matching TRBD1. The length of the CDR3 is 17 residues. Germline CDR1 MNHEY, CDR2 SVGAGI. V lost 0 bases and J lost 2; bases outside the gene matches: 9. Here the CDR3 reads CASSYSSSGRGNYGYTF. CDR3 DNA: TGTGCCAGCAGTTACTCGTCTTCGGGCAGGGGGAACTATGGCTACACCTTC.

J is TRBJ1-1 and V is TRBV5-1; D might be TRBD1 (5 bases). The CDR3 is 14 residues long. The V end lost 1 base, the J end lost 8 bases, and 15 bases lay between the germline ends. CDR1 is SGHRS and CDR2 is YFSETQ in the germline V gene. The CDR3 region has the DNA TGCGCCAGCAGCTTGCTGGGGGGAGACGGCGAAGCTTTCTTT. Translation: CASSLLGGDGEAFF.

The chain joins TRBV15 to TRBJ2-1; the D gene is possibly TRBD2 (5 bases). Trimming took off 9 bases at V and 0 bases at J, with 15 bases between the two ends. CDR1 and CDR2 from the germline V gene are LNHNV and YYDKDF (reference sequence). The CDR3 length is 15 residues. Here the CDR3 DNA reads TGTGCCACTTGTTGGGAAACTAGCTCCTACAATGAGCAGTTCTTC. Protein sequence: CATCWETSSYNEQFF.

The V call is TRBV19, the J call TRBJ2-5; 10 positions match TRBD1. The CDR3 runs 19 residues. Germline lookup yields CDR1 LNHDA and CDR2 SQIVND (reference sequence). The trim removed 4 bases at V and 3 bases at J, leaving 17 bases unmatched. CDR3 sequence: CASSRFRDRGLSQKETQYF. The CDR3 DNA sequence: TGTGCCAGTAGTAGATTTAGGGACAGGGGTTTGTCCCAAAAAGAGACCCAGTACTTC.

CDR3 in amino acids: CASRPRYRGPEAFF. For the CDR3, the DNA is TGTGCCAGCAGACCTCGTTACAGGGGCCCTGAAGCTTTCTTT. The rearrangement uses TRBV11-2 and TRBJ1-1; 7 nucleotides line up with TRBD1. Germline CDR1 reads SGHAT; CDR2 reads FQNNGV. This CDR3 is built from 14 residues. V lost 6 bases, J lost 6 bases, and 10 bases stayed unmatched.

The sample holds a few counts of this clonotype. The chain couples TRBV5-8 to TRBJ2-7; D gene ambiguous. Germline V gene data show CDR1 as SGHTS and CDR2 as YDEGEE. The CDR3 runs 14 residues. V was cut by 7 bases and J by 7 bases, with 21 bases left in between. The CDR3 reads CASHARFRIKEQYF. The CDR3 DNA reads as TGTGCCAGCCATGCACGTTTCCGGATAAAGGAGCAGTACTTC.

The J gene is TRBJ2-2, the V gene TRBV12-3 or TRBV12-4; 9 nucleotides align to TRBD2. The CDR3 extends over 15 amino acids. V lost 5 bases, J lost 0 bases, and 1 base stayed unmatched. CDR3 loop: CASSSGGTNTGELFF. As DNA, the CDR3 is TGTGCCAGCAGTAGCGGGGGGACGAACACCGGGGAGCTGTTTTTT.

The chain combines TRBV6-1 with TRBJ2-1, with D perhaps given as TRBD1 or TRBD2 (6 bases each). V lost 5 bases and J 5 bases, leaving 16 bases between the germline ends. This CDR3 has 15 amino acids. The germline CDR1 and CDR2 sequences are MNHNS and SASEGT. DNA for the CDR3: TGTGCCAGCAGTACCCGAGGGGGGATTAACAATGAGCAGTTCTTC. Translating gives CASSTRGGINNEQFF.

This clonotype has a handful of counts. The chain combines TRBV27 with TRBJ2-7; a weak D match, TRBD2 (6 bases). The CDR3 is 13 amino acids. The germline V and J ends were trimmed by 8 bases and 4 bases, with 15 bases remaining between them. Germline loops: CDR1 MNHEY, CDR2 SMNVEV (reference sequence). CDR3 sequence reads: CASAGSPLYEQYF. The CDR3, as DNA: TGTGCCAGCGCGGGGTCCCCACTATACGAGCAGTACTTC.

The chain links TRBV18 to TRBJ1-1; D perhaps matches TRBD1 (5 bases). Trimming pared 4 bases from V and 3 bases from J, leaving 15 bases between. CDR1 and CDR2 (germline): KGHSH, LQKENI. This CDR3 spans 15 amino acids. The CDR3 protein is CASSQLQERDTEAFF. DNA of the CDR3: TGTGCCAGCTCACAACTACAGGAAAGGGACACTGAAGCTTTCTTT.

The rearrangement uses TRBV7-2 and TRBJ1-2, with D tentatively TRBD1 (5 bases). Trimming shortened V by 2 bases and J by 3 bases, and 16 bases separated the two germline ends. The CDR3 contains 16 residues. Germline V CDR1 and CDR2: SGHTA, FQGNSA. CDR3: CASSLYVIQGDYGYTF. Here the CDR3 DNA reads TGTGCCAGCAGCTTATACGTGATCCAAGGGGACTATGGCTACACCTTC.

Only a few counts were recorded for this clonotype. This chain uses TRBV12-3 or TRBV12-4 with TRBJ2-7, with TRBD2 as a possible D gene (7 bases). The CDR3 is 16 residues long. V was cut by 5 bases and J by 2 bases, with 19 bases left in between. Here the CDR3 DNA reads TGTGCCAGCAGTGGTCGACGGCGGGGGCGCGCCTACGAGCAGTACTTC. Translation gives CASSGRRRGRAYEQYF.

The chain carries TRBV7-6 and TRBJ1-4, with a tentative D call TRBD1 (6 bases). Germline CDR1 reads SGHVS; CDR2 reads FNYEAQ. V lost 3 bases, J lost 6 bases, and 20 bases lay in between. This CDR3 comprises 17 residues. The CDR3 is CASSFDVKQGGDEKLFF. DNA of the CDR3: TGTGCCAGCAGCTTTGACGTAAAACAGGGAGGAGATGAAAAACTGTTTTTT.

This clonotype has ten or more counts. V gene TRBV12-3 or TRBV12-4 combines with J gene TRBJ2-5; 7 bases map to TRBD2. V dropped 6 bases and J dropped 5; count of bases not matched to a gene: 12. CDR3 length: 15 residues. CDR3 loop: CASSLSSGGRETQYF. The CDR3 coding sequence is TGTGCCAGCAGCCTGAGTTCGGGAGGTAGGGAGACCCAGTACTTC.

This chain links TRBV6-2 or TRBV6-3 with TRBJ1-1; tentatively, D is TRBD1 (5 bases). Germline V lookup: CDR1 MNHEY, CDR2 SVGEGT. The CDR3 runs to 16 residues. V dropped 6 bases and J dropped 6 bases, with 23 bases sitting between them. The CDR3 DNA reads as TGTGCCAGCAGGATAAACCGGGACCGCTCTGGACCTGAAGCTTTCTTT. Its protein product is CASRINRDRSGPEAFF.

This clonotype was picked up a small number of times. The chain has TRBV28 and TRBJ1-6; D remains ambiguous. The CDR3 spans 12 residues. Trimming shortened V by 7 bases and J by 10 bases, and 11 bases separated the two germline ends. The germline gives CDR1 MDHEN, CDR2 SYDVKM. CDR3 in amino acids: CASTPVGSPLHF. CDR3 nucleotide sequence: TGTGCCAGCACGCCGGTGGGATCACCCCTCCACTTT.

The CDR3 DNA is TGTGCCAGCAGTTCGCGGGGGGGCCAGAACTACAATGAGCAGTTCTTC. It specifies CASSSRGGQNYNEQFF. The V gene is TRBV28, the J gene TRBJ2-1, with 9 bases lining up with TRBD2. The V segment lost 4 bases and the J segment 3 bases; nucleotides outside the gene matches: 7. This CDR3 is built from 16 residues. Germline CDR1 and CDR2: MDHEN and SYDVKM.